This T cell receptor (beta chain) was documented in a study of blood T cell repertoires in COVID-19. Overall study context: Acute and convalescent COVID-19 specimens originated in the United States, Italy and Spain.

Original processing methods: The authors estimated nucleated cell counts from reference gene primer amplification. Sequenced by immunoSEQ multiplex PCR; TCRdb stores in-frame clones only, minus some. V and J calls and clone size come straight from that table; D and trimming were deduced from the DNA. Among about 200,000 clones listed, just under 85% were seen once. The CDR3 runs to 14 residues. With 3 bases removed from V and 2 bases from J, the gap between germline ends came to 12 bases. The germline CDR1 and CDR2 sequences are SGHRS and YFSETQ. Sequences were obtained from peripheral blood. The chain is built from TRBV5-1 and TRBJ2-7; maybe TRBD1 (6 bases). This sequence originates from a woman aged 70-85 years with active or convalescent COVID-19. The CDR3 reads CASSSTTGTYEQYF. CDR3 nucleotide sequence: TGCGCCAGCAGCTCAACCACAGGGACCTACGAGCAGTACTTC.